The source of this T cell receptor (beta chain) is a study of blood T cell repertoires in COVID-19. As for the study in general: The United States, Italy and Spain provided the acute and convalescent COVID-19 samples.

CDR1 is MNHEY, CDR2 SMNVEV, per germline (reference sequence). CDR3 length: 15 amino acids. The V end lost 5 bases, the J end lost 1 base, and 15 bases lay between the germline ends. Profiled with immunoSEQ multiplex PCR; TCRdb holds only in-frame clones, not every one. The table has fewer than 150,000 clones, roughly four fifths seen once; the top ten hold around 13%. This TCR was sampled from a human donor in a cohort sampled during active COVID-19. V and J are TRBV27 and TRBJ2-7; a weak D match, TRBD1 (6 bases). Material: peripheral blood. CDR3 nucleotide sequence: TGTGCCAGCAGTCCCCTGCAGGGGACGTCCTACGAGCAGTACTTC. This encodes CASSPLQGTSYEQYF.